The clone carrying this T cell receptor beta chain has only a few counts. Its specificity is not known. These data are taken from a study of vaccination and CD4 T cells after COVID-19. Study background: Post-vaccine sample collection happened at a median of roughly 72 days after dose two, ranging 14 to 241.

Treatment meaning: approximately 9-day PBMC culture with coronavirus spike peptide pools or control peptides (ViraFEST assay). Half the medium was replaced with fresh IL-2 medium on days 3 and 7. Study outcomes and limitations: Spike mono-reactivity was found in 304 of 307 vaccine-specific clones from convalescent patients.

The germline V and J ends were trimmed by 2 bases and 2 bases, with 11 bases remaining between them. This CDR3 comprises 15 residues. Germline V gene lookup returns CDR1 KGHDR and CDR2 SFDVKD. The Oncomine TCR Beta short-read assay sequenced DNA from cultured CD4+ T cells. CD4+ T cells were cultured, and genomic DNA was extracted from them. MiXCR, run by TCRdb on the PCR reads, gives a single entry per CDR3 protein. The repertoire holds 15,000 to 20,000 distinct CDR3 sequences, with about 50% as singletons. The sequenced material came from CD4+ T cells from blood, cultured in vitro. The receptor comes from a human donor who had recovered from COVID-19. This chain uses TRBV24-1 with TRBJ1-2, with D possibly matching TRBD1 (5 bases). The CDR3 sequence is CATSDSGRGNYGYTF. CDR3 DNA sequence: TGTGCCACCAGTGATTCCGGACGGGGGAACTATGGCTACACCTTC.